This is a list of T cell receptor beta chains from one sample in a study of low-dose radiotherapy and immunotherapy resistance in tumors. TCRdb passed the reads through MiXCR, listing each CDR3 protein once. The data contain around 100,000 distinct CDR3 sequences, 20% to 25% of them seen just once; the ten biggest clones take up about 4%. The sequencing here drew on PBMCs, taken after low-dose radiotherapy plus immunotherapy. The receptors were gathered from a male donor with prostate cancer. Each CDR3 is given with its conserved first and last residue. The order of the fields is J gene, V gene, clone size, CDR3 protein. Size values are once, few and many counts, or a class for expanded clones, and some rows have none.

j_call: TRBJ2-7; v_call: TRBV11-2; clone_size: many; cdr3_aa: CASSLGRGDEQYF
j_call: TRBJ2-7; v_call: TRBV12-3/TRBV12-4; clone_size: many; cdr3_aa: CASRGSQVNHEQYF
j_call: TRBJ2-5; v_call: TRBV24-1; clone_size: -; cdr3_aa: CATSDLRGTSGIQETQYF
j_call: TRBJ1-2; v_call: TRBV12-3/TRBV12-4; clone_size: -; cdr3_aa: CASSFQGRTRSYTF
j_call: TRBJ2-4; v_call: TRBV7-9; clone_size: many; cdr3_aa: CASSFGPGQGFNIQYF
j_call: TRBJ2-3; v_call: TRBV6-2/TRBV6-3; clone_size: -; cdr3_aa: CASRGKGSTDTQYF
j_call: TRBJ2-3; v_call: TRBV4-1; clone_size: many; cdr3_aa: CASSRVPGLSLPTDTQYF
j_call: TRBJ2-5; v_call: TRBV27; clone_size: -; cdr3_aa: CASSLDDRSQETQYF
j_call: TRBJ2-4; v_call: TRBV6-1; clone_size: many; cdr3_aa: CASSEAGQEADIQYF
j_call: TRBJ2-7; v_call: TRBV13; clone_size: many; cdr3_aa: CASSPTRGSSYEQYF
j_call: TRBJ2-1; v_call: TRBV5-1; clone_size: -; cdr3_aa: CASNMGGASYNEQFF
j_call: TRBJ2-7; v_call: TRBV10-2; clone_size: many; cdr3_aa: CASSGTSGTEQYF
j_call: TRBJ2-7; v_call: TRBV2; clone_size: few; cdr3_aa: CASSPDRGESYEQYF
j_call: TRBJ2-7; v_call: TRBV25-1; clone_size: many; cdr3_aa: CASSLSPSEQYF
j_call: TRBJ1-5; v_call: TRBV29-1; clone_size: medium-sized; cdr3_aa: CSVRDGLNQPQHF
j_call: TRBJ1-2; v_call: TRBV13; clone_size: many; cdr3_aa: CASSSDSYGYTF
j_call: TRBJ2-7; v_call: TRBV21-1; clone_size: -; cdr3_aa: CASSKGQDTAAGQYF
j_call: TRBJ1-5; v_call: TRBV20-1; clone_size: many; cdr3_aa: CSAREQLRGQPQHF
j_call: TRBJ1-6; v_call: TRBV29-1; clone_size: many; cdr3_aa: CSVGTENNSPLHF
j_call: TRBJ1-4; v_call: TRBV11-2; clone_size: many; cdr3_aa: CASSLSGEKLFF
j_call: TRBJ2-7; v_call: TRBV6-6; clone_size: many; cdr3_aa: CASSYGGGGNRCEQYF
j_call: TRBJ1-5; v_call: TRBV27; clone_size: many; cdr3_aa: CASSSDRRNQPQHF
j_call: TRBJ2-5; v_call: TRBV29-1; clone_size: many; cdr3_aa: CSVVAGGLQETQYF
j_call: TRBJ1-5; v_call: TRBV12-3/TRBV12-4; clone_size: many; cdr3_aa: CASSSGQGDYSVNQPQHF
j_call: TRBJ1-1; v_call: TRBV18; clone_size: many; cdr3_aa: CASSPPVGPTEAFF
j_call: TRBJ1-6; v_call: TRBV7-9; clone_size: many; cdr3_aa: CASSLEPNSPLHF
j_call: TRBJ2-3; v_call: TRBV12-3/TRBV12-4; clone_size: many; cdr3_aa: CASSPAGSEDTQYF
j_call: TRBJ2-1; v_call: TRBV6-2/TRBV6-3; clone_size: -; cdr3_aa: CASSYSGPAGVYNEQFF
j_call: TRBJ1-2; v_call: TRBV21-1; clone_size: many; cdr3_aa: CASSKALLRVGFRGGYTF
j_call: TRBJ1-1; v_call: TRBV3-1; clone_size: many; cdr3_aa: CASSQKYRGVAEAFF
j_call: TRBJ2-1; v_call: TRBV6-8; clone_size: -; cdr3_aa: CASSYYRASDISDQFF
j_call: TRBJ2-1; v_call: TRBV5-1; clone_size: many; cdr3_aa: CASSGRTGPPNEQFF
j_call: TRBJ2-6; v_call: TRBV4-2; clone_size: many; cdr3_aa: CASSQGTVTGANVLTF
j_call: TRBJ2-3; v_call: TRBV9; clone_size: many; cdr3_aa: CASSVELHPPGTDTQYF
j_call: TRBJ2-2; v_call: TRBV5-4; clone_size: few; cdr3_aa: CASSLATGGGNTGELFF
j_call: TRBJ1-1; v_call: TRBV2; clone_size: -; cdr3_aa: CASSGEGYTEAFF
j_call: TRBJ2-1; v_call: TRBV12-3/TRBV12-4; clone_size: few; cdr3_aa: CASRLTGGASYNEQFF
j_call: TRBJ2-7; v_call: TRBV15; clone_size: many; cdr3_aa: CATSRDRGSPTYEQYF
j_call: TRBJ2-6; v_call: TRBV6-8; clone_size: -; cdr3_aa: CASSYSATGANVLTF
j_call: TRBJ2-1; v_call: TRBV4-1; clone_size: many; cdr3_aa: CASSLGQASSYNEQFF
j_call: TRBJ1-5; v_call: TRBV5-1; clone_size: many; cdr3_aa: CASSLEGVGNQPQHF
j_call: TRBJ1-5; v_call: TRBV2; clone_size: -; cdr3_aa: CASRQGVSNQPQHF
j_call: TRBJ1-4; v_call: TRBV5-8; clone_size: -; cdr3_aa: CAGSPQTGLNEKLFF
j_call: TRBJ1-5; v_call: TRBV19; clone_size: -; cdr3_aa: CASSTPGGLQPQHF
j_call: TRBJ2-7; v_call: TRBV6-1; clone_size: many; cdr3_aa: CASSPRQGLYEQYF
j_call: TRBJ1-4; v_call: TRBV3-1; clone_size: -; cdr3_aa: CASSQGVVKLFF
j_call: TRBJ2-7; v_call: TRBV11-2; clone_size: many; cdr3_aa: CASSSLTSGVKYF
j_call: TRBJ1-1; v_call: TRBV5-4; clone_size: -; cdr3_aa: CASSGDRHTEAFF
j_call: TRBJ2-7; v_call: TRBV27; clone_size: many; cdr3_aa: CASSRRTSPKSYEQYF
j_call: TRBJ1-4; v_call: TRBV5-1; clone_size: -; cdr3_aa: CASSASDSNEKLFF
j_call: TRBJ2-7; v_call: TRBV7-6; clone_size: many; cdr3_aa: CASSSVAGGYEQYF
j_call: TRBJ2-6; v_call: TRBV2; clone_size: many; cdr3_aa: CASSEMAGANVLTF
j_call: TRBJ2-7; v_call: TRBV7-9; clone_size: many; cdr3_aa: CASSSGRAYEQYF
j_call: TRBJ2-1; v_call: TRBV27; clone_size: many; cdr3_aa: CASSWGAYNEQFF
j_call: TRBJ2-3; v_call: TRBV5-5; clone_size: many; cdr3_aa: CASSLGPADTQYF
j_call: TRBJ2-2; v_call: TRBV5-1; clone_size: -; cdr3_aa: CASSFGRGNTGELFF
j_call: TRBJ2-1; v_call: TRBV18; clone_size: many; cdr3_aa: CASSGRDRAFNEQFF